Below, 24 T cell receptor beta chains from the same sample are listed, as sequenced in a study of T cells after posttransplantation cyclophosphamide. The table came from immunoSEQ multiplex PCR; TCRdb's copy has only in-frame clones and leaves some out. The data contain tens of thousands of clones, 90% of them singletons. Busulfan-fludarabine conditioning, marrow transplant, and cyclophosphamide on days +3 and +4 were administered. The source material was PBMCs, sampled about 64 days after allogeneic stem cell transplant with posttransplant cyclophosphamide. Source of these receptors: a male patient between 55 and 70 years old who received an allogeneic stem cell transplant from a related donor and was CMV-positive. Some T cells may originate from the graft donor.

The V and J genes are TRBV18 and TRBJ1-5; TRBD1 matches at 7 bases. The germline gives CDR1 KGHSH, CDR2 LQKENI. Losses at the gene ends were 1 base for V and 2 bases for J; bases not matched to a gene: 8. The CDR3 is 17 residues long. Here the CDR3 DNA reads TGTGCCAGCTCACCACGAAACCCGCAGGGGGGCAATCAGCCCCAGCATTTT. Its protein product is CASSPRNPQGGNQPQHF. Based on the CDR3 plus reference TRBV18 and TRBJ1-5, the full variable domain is NAGVMQNPRHLVRRRGQEARLRCSPMKGHSHVYWYRQLPEEGLKFMVYLQKENIIDESGMPKERFSAEFPKEGPSILRIQQVVRGDSAAYFCASSPRNPQGGNQPQHFGDGTRLSIL.

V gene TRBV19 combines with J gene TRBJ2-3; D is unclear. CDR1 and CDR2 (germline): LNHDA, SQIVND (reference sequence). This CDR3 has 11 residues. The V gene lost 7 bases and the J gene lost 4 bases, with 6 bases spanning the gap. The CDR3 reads CASIRADTQYF. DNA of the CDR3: TGTGCCAGTATTCGAGCAGATACGCAGTATTTT.

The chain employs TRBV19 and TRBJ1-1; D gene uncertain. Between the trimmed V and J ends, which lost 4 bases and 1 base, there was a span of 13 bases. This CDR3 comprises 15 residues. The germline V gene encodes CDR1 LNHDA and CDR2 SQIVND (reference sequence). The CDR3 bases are TGTGCCAGTAGTACCTTCGGGAGGCCGAACACTGAAGCTTTCTTT. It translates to CASSTFGRPNTEAFF.

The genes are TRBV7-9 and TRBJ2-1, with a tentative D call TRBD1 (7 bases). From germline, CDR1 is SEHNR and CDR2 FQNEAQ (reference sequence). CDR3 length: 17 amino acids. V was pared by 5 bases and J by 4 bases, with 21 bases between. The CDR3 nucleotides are TGTGCCAGCAGCGATACCCAGACAGGGACTGGTTACAATGAGCAGTTCTTC. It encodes CASSDTQTGTGYNEQFF.

DNA of the CDR3: TGCGCCAGCAGCTTCTCGGGACAGAACACCGGGGAGCTGTTTTTT. This sequence encodes CASSFSGQNTGELFF. J is TRBJ2-2 and V is TRBV5-1; tentative D call: TRBD1 (6 bases). V lost 2 bases and J lost 1, with 9 bases in between. The germline V gene has CDR1 SGHRS and CDR2 YFSETQ. CDR3 length equals 15 residues.

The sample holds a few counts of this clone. The CDR3 sequence: CASKLMNTEAFF. Written as DNA, the CDR3 is TGTGCCAGCAAACTGATGAACACTGAAGCTTTCTTT. This chain uses TRBV25-1 with TRBJ1-1, with D hard to call. Trimming stripped 7 bases from V and 0 bases from J, with 6 bases between. The CDR3 totals 12 residues. From germline, CDR1 is MGHDK and CDR2 SYGVNS. Variable domain in full (rest from reference TRBV25-1 and TRBJ1-1): EADIYQTPRYLVIGTGKKITLECSQTMGHDKMYWYQQDPGMELHLIHYSYGVNSTEKGDLSSESTVSRIRTEHFPLTLESARPSHTSQYLCASKLMNTEAFFGQGTRLTVV.

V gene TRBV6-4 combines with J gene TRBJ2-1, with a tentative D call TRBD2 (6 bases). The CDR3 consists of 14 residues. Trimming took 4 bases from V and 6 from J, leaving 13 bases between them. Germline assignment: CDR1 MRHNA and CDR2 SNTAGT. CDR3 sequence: CASSATGGLNEQFF. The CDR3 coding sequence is TGTGCCAGCAGTGCCACCGGGGGACTCAATGAGCAGTTCTTC.

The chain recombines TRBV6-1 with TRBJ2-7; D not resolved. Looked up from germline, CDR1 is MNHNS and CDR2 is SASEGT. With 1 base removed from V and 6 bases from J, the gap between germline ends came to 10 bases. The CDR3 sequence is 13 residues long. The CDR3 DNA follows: TGTGCCAGCAGTGAAGTCAGGCTTCGCGAGCAGTACGTC. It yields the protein CASSEVRLREQYV.

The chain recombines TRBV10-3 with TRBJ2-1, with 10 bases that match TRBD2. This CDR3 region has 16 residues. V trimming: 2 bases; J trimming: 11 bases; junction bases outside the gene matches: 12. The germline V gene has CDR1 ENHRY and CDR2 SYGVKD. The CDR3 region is CAISEPRAASGGKQFF. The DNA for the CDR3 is TGTGCCATCAGTGAGCCTCGAGCGGCTAGCGGGGGTAAGCAGTTCTTC.

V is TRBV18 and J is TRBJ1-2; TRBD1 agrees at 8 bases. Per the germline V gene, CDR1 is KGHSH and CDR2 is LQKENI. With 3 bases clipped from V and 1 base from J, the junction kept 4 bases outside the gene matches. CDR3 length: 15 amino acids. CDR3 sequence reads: CASSPRTGNNYGYTF. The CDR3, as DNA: TGTGCCAGCTCACCGAGGACAGGGAATAACTATGGCTACACCTTC. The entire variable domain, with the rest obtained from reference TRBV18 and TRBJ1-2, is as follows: NAGVMQNPRHLVRRRGQEARLRCSPMKGHSHVYWYRQLPEEGLKFMVYLQKENIIDESGMPKERFSAEFPKEGPSILRIQQVVRGDSAAYFCASSPRTGNNYGYTFGSGTRLTVV.

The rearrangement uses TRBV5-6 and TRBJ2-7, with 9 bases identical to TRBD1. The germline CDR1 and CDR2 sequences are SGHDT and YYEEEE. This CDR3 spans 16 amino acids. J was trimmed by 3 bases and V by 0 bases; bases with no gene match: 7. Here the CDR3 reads CASSLAGTGTNYEQYV. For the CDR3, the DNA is TGTGCCAGCAGCTTGGCAGGGACAGGGACCAACTACGAGCAGTACGTC.

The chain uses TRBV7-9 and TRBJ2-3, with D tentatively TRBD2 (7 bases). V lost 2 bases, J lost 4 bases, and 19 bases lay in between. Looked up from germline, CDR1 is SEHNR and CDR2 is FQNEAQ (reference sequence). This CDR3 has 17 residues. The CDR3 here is CASSLPPWGGRADTQYF. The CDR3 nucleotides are TGTGCCAGCAGCTTACCGCCTTGGGGGGGCCGGGCAGATACGCAGTATTTT.

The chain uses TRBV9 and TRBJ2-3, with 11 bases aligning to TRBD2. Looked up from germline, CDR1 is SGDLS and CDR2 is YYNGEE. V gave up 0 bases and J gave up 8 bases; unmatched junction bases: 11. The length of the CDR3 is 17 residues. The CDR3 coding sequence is TGTGCCAGCAGCGTAGAGGGTAGCGGGGGGGCACAAATTACGCAGTATTTT. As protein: CASSVEGSGGAQITQYF.

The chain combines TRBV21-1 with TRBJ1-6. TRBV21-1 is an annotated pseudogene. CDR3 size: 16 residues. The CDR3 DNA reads TGTGCCAGCAGCAAAGACGAGGGAATCGGTAATTCACCCCTCCACTTT. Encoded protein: CASSKDEGIGNSPLHF.

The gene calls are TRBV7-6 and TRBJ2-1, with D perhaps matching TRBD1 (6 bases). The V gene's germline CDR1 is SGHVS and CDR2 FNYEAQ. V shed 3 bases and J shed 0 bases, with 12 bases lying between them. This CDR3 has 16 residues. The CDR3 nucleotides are TGTGCCAGCAGCTTGAAAACAGGGAGCTCCTACAATGAGCAGTTCTTC. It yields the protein CASSLKTGSSYNEQFF.

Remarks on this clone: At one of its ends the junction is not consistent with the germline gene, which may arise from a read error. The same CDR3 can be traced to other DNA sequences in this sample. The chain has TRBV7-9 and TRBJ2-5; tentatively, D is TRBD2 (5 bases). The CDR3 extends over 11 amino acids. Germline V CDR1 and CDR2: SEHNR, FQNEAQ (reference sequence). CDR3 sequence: CASRNAGTQYF. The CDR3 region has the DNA TGCGCCAGCAGAAACGCGGGGACCCAGTACTTC.

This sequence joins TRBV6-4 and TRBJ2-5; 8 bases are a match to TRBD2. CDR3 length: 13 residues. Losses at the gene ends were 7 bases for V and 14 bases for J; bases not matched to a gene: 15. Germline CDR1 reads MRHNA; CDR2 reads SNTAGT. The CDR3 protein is CASNPWTSLVGYF. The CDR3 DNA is TGTGCCAGCAATCCTTGGACTAGCCTGGTAGGTTACTTC.

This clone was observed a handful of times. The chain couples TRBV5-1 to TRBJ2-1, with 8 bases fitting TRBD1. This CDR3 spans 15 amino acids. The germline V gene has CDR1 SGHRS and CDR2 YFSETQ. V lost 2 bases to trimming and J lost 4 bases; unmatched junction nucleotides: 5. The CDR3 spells CASSFFRTGYNEQFF. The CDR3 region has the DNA TGCGCCAGCAGCTTTTTTAGGACAGGGTACAATGAGCAGTTCTTC.

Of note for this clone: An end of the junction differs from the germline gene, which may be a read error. Written as DNA, the CDR3 is TGTGCCATCAGTTGGGACAGAACCGATCAGCCCCCGCATTTT. Amino acid sequence: CAISWDRTDQPPHF. The chain combines TRBV10-3 with TRBJ1-5, with TRBD1 matching over 7 bases. This CDR3 comprises 14 residues. The V gene's germline CDR1 is ENHRY and CDR2 SYGVKD.

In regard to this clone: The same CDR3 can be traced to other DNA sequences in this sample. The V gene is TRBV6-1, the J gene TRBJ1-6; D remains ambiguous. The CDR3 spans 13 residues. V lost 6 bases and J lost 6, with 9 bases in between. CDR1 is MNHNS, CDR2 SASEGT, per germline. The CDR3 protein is CASSLQLNSPLHF. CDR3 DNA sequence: TGTGCCAGCAGCCTTCAACTTAATTCACCCCTCCACTTT.

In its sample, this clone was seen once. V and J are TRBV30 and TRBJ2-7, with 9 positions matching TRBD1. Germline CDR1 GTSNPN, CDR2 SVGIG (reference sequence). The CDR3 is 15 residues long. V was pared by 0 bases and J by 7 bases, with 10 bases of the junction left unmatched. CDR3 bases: TGTGCCTGGAGTGTACGAACCGGGACAGGGACGGAGCAGTACTTC. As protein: CAWSVRTGTGTEQYF.

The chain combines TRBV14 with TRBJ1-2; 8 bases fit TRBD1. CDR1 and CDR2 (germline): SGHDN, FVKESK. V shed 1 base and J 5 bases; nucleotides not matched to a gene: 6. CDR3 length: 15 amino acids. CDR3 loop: CASSQATGTGYGYTF. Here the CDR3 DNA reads TGTGCCAGCAGCCAAGCTACCGGGACAGGATATGGCTACACCTTC.

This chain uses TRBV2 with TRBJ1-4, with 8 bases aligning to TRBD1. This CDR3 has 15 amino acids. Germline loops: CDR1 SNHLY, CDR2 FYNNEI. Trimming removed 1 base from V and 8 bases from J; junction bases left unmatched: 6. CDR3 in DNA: TGTGCCAGCAGTGAAGGAGGGCAGGGGGCGGAAAAACTGTTTTTT. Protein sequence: CASSEGGQGAEKLFF.

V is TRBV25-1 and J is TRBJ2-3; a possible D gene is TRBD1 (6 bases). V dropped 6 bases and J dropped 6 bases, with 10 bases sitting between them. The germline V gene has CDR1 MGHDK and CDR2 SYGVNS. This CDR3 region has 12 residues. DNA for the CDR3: TGTGCCAGCAGGGCAGGGGTGGATACGCAGTATTTT. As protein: CASRAGVDTQYF.